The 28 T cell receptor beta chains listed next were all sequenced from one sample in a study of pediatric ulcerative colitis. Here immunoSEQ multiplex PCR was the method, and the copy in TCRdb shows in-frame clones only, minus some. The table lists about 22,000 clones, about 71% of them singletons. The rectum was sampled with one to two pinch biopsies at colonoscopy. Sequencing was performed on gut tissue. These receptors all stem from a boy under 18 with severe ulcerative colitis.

DNA of the CDR3: TGTGCCTGGAGTGCACGGGACATCAGCTCCTACGAGCAGTACTTC. Translating gives CAWSARDISSYEQYF. The V call is TRBV30, the J call TRBJ2-7; tentative D call: TRBD1 (6 bases). The length of the CDR3 is 15 residues. Per germline, CDR1 GTSNPN and CDR2 SVGIG (reference sequence). V was cut by 1 base and J by 0 bases, with 13 bases left in between.

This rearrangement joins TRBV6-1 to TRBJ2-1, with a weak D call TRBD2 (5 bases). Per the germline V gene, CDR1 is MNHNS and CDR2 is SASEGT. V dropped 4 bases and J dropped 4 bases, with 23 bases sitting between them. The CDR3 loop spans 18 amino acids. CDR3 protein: CASSVYRGNGVPYNEQFF. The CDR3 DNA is TGTGCCAGCAGTGTCTACCGGGGTAACGGAGTGCCGTACAATGAGCAGTTCTTC.

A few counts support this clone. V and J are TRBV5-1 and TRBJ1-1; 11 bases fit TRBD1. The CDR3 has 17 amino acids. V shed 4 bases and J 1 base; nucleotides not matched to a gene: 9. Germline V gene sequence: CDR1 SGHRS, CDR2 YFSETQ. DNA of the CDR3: TGCGCCAGCAGCCCTCGGACAGGGGGCGAGTCGAACACTGAAGCTTTCTTT. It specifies CASSPRTGGESNTEAFF.

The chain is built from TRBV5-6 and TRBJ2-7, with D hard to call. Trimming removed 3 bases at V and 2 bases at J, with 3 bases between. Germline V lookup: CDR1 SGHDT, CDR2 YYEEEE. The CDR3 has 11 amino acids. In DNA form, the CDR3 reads TGTGCCAGCAGCTCGGCCTACGAGCAGTACTTC. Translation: CASSSAYEQYF.

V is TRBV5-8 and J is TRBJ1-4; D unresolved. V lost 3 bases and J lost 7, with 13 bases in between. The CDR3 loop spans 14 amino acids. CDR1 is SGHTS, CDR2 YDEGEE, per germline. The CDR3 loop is CASSSREWGEKLFF. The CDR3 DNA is TGTGCCAGCAGCTCGAGAGAATGGGGTGAAAAACTGTTTTTT.

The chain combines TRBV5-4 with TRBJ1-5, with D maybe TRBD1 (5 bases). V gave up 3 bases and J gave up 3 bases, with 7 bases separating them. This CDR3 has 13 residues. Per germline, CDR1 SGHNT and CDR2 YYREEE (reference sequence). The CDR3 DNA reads TGTGCCAGCAGCTCAGGGTACAATCAGCCCCAGCATTTT. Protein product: CASSSGYNQPQHF.

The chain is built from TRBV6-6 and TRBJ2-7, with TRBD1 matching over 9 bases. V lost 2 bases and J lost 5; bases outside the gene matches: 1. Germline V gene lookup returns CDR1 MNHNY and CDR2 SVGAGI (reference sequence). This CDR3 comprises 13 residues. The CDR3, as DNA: TGTGCCAGCAGTTACGGACAGGGGCACGAGCAGTACTTC. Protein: CASSYGQGHEQYF.

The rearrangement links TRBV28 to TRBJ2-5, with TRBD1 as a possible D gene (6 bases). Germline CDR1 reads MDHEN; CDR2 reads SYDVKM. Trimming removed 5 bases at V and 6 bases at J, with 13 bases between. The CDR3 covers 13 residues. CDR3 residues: CASSQQGRQTQYF. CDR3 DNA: TGTGCCAGCAGTCAACAGGGTCGTCAGACCCAGTACTTC. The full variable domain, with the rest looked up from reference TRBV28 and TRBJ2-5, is DVKVTQSSRYLVKRTGEKVFLECVQDMDHENMFWYRQDPGLGLRLIYFSYDVKMKEKGDIPEGYSVSREKKERFSLILESASTNQTSMYLCASSQQGRQTQYFGPGTRLLVL.

CDR3 amino acids: CASTVTGRSSPLHF. The CDR3 DNA reads TGTGCCAGCACCGTCACAGGACGAAGTTCGCCCCTCCACTTT. The V and J genes are TRBV28 and TRBJ1-6, with a tentative D call TRBD1 (5 bases). Germline V gene sequence: CDR1 MDHEN, CDR2 SYDVKM. The V and J ends lost 7 bases and 13 bases respectively, with 20 bases between them. CDR3 length: 14 residues.

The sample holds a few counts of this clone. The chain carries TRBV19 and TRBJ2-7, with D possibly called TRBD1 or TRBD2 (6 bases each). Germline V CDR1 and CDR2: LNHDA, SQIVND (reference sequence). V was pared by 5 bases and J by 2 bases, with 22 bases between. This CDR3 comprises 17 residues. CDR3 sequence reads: CASSSHRGRGDTYEQYF. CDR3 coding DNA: TGTGCCAGTAGTTCCCACCGGGGGCGGGGTGATACCTACGAGCAGTACTTC.

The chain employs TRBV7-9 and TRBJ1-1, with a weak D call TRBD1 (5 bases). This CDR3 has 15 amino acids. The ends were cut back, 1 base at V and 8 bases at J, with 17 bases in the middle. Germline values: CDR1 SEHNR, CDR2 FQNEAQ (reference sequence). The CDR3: CASSLGYVGAYEAFF. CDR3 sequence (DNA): TGTGCCAGCAGCTTAGGATACGTCGGGGCTTACGAAGCTTTCTTT.

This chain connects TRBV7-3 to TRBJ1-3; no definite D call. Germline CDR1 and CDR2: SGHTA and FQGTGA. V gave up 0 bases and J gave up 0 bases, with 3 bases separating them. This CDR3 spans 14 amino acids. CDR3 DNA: TGTGCCAGCAGCTTAACCGACTCTGGAAACACCATATATTTT. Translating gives CASSLTDSGNTIYF.

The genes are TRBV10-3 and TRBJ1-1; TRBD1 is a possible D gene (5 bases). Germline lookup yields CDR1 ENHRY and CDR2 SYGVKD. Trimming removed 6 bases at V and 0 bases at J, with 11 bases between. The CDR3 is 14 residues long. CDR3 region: CAIREGSMNTEAFF. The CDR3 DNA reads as TGTGCCATCAGGGAGGGGAGCATGAACACTGAAGCTTTCTTT.

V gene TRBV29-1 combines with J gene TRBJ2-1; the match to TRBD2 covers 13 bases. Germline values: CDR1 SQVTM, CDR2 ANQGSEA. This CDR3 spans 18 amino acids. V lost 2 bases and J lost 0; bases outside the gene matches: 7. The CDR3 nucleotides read TGCAGCGTTGAACGGGGACTAGCGGGACCGAGCTCCTACAATGAGCAGTTCTTC. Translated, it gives CSVERGLAGPSSYNEQFF.

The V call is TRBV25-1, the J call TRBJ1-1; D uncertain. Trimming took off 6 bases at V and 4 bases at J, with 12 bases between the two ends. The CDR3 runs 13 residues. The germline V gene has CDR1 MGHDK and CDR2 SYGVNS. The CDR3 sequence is CASSITTGTEAFF. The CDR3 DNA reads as TGTGCCAGCAGCATAACTACCGGCACTGAAGCTTTCTTT.

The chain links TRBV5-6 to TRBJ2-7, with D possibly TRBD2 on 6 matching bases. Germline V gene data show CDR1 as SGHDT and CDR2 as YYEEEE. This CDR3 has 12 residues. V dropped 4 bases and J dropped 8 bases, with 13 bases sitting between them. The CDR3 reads CASSPFAGKQYF. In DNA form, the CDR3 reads TGTGCCAGCAGCCCCTTTGCGGGGAAGCAGTACTTC.

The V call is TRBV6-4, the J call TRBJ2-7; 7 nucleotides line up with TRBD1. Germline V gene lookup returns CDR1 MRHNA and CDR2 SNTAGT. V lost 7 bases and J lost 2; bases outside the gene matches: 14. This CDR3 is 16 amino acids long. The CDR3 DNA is TGTGCCAGCACCCGAGGTCGGCGGACAGGTACCTACGAGCAGTACTTC. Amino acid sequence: CASTRGRRTGTYEQYF.

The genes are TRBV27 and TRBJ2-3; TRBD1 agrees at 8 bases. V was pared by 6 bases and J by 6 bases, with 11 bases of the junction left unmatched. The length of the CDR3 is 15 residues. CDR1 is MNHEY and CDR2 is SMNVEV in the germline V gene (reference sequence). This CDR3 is CASRSRTGMRDTQYF. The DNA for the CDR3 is TGTGCCAGCAGATCCAGGACAGGGATGAGGGATACGCAGTATTTT.

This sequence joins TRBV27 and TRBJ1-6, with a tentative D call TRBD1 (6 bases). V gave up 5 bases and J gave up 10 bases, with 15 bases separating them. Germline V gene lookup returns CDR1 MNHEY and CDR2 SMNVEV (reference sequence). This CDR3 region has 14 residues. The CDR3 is CASSPRGWDSPLHF. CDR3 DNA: TGTGCCAGCAGTCCCAGGGGTTGGGACTCACCCCTCCACTTT.

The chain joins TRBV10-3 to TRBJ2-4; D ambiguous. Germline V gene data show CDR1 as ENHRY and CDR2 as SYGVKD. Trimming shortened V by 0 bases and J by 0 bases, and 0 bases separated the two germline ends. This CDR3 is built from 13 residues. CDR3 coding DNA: TGTGCCATCAGTGAGTCAGCCAAAAACATTCAGTACTTC. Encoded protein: CAISESAKNIQYF.

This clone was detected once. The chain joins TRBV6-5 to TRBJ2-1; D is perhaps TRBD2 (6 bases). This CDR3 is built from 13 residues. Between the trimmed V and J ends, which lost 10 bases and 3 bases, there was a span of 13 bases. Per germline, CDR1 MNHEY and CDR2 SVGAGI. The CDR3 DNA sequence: TGTGCCACCCGGGGGTTGGTCTACAATGAGCAGTTCTTC. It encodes CATRGLVYNEQFF.

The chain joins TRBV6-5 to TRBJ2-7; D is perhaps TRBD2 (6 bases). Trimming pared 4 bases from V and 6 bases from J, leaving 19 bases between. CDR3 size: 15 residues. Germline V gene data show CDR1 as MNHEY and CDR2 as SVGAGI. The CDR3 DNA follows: TGTGCCAGCAGTTTCACCTACCGGGGGATTTCCGAGCAGTACTTC. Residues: CASSFTYRGISEQYF.

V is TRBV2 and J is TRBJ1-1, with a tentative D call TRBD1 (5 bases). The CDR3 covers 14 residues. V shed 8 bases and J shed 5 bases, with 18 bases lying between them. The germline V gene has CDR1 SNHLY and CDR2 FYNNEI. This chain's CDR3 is CASSLAGLGTEAFF. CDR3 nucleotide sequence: TGTGCCAGCTCACTAGCAGGGTTGGGGACTGAAGCTTTCTTT.

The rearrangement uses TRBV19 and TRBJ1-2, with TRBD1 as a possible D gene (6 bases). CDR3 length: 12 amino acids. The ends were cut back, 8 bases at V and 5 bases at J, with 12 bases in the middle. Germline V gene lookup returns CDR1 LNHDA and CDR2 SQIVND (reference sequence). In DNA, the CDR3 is TGTGCCAGTGAGGACAGCCCTTATGGCTACACCTTC. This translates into CASEDSPYGYTF.

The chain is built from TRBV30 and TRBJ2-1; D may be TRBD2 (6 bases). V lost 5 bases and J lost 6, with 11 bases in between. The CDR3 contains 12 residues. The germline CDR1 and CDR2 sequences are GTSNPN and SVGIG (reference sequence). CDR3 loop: CAWRGSGNEQFF. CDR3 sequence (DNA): TGTGCCTGGCGGGGTAGCGGCAATGAGCAGTTCTTC.

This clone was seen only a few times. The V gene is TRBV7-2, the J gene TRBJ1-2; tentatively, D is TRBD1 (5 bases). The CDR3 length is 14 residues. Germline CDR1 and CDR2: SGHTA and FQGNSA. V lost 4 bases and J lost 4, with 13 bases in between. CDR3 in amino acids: CASSSAGHPYGYTF. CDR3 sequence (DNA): TGTGCCAGCAGCTCGGCGGGGCATCCCTATGGCTACACCTTC.

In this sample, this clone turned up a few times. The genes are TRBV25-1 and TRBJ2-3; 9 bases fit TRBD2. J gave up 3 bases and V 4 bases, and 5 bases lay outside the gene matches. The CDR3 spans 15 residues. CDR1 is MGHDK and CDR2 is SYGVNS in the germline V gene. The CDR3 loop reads CASSGASGGTDTQYF. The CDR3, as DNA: TGTGCCAGCAGTGGGGCCAGCGGGGGGACAGATACGCAGTATTTT. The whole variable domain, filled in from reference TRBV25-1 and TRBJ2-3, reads EADIYQTPRYLVIGTGKKITLECSQTMGHDKMYWYQQDPGMELHLIHYSYGVNSTEKGDLSSESTVSRIRTEHFPLTLESARPSHTSQYLCASSGASGGTDTQYFGPGTRLTVL.

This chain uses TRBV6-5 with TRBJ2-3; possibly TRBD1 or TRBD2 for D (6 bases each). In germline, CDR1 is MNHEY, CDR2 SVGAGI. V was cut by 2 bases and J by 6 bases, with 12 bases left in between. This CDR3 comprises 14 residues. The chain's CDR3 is CASSYGGQEDTQYF. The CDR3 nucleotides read TGTGCCAGCAGTTACGGGGGGCAGGAGGATACGCAGTATTTT.